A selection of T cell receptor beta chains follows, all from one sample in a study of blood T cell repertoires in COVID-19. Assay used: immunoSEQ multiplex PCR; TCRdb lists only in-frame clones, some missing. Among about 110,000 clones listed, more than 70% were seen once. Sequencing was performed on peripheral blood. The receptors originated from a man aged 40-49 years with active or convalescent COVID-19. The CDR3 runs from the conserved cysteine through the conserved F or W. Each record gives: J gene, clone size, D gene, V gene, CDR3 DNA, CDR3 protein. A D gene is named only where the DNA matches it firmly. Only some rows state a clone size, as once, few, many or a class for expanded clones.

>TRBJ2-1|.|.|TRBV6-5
TGTGCCAGCAGTTACGAACGGTACAATGAGCAGTTCTTC
CASSYERYNEQFF
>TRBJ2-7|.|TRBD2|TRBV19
TGTGCCAGTAGCAAGGGGGAGGGACTAGCGGACTACGAGCAGTACTTC
CASSKGEGLADYEQYF
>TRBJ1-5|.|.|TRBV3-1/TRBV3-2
TGTGCCAGCAGCCTGGGCCCACTTAGCAATCAGCCCCAGCATTTT
CASSLGPLSNQPQHF
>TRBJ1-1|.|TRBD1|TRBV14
TGTGCCAGCAGCCAGATCAGGGGGCCGAGCACTGAAGCTTTCTTT
CASSQIRGPSTEAFF
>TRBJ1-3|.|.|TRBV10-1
TGCGCCAGCAGTCCTACAGGTTTCTCTGGAAACACCATATATTTT
CASSPTGFSGNTIYF
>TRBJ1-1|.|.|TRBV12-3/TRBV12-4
TGTGCCAGCAGTTTCGGTAGGAACACTGAAGCTTTCTTT
CASSFGRNTEAFF
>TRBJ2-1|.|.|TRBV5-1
TGCGCCAGCAGCTTGGGGAGTCCCAATGAGCAGTTCTTC
CASSLGSPNEQFF
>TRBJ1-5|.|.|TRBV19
TGTGCCAGTAGTATAGCAGGCACCAATCAGCCCCAGCATTTT
CASSIAGTNQPQHF
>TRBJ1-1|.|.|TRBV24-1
TGTGCCACCAGTGATATGGCACACACTGAAGCTTTCTTT
CATSDMAHTEAFF
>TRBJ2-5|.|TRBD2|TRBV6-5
TGTGCCAGCGTATCCCGGGGGGGGCGGTCGGAGACCCAGTACTTC
CASVSRGGRSETQYF
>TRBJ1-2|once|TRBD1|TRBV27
TGTGCCAGCAGCCCCGGGACAGGGGGACATGGCTACACCTTC
CASSPGTGGHGYTF
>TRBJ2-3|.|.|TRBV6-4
TGTGCCAGCAGTGCAACGGGGAGCACAGATACGCAGTATTTT
CASSATGSTDTQYF
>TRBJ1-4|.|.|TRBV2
TGTGCCAGCAGTGAGGGTTCGGGGGTTACAAATGAAAAACTGTTTTTT
CASSEGSGVTNEKLFF
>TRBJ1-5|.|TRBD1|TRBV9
TGTGCCAGCAGCGATGAACAGGGGCGGCAGCCCCAGCATTTT
CASSDEQGRQPQHF
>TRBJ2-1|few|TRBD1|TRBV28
TGTGCCAGCAGTTTTATCAGGGGGCTACCAGGTGGCAATGAGCAGTTCTTC
CASSFIRGLPGGNEQFF
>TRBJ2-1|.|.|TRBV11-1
TGTGCCAGCAGCTTGTCAGGGTACAATGAGCAGTTCTTC
CASSLSGYNEQFF
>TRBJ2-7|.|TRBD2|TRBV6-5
TGTGCCAGCAGCCCAGGACTAGCCGCCTACGAGCAGTACTTC
CASSPGLAAYEQYF
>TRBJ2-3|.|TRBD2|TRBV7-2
TGTGCCAGCAGCCTCTTTCTAGCGGGAGAAGATACGCAGTATTTT
CASSLFLAGEDTQYF
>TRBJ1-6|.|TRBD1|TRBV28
TGTGCCAGCAGTTTAGCAGGGACAGGGAAGGGTTCACCCCTCCACTTT
CASSLAGTGKGSPLHF
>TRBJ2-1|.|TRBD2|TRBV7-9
TGTGCCAGCAGCAATCGGGGACTAGCGGGAGGTGGTGAGCAGTTCTTC
CASSNRGLAGGGEQFF
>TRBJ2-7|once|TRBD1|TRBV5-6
TGTGCCAGCGGACAGGGGAAGTACGAGCAGTACTTC
CASGQGKYEQYF
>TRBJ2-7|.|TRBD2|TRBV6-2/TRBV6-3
TGTGCCAGCAGTTACCCTCCAACTAGCGCACCATCTACTTACGAGCAGTACTTC
CASSYPPTSAPSTYEQYF
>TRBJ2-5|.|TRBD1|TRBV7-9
TGTGCCAGCAGCCCGAGCTGGACAGGGGGCAGAGAGACCCAGTACTTC
CASSPSWTGGRETQYF
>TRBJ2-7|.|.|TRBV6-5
TGTGCCAGCAGTTATGACCTCGGACGGGGTGCCTACGAGCAGTACTTC
CASSYDLGRGAYEQYF
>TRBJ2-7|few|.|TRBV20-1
TGCAGTGCTAGTCAACTAGAACCCTACGAGCAGTACTTC
CSASQLEPYEQYF
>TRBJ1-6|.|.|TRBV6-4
TGTGCCAGCAGTGAACAGGACAATTCACCCCTCCACTTT
CASSEQDNSPLHF
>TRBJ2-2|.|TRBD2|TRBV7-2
TGTGCCAGCAGTTCCCGGACTAGCGGGAGAGGGGCCGGGGAGCTGTTTTTT
CASSSRTSGRGAGELFF
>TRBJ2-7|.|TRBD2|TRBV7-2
TGTGCCAGCAGCTCCCCGGGAGGACTAGCGGGGGACCCCTACGAGCAGTACTTC
CASSSPGGLAGDPYEQYF
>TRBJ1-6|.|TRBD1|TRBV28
TGTGCCAGCAGCTTAGATATGACAGGGGGCGCTCCCAGGGCCTTT
CASSLDMTGGAPRAF
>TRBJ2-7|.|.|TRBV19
TGTGCCAGTAGTCCACAACAGGGTGGGCGACCCTACGAGCAGTACTTC
CASSPQQGGRPYEQYF
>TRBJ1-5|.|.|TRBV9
TGTGCCAGCAGCGTAGCAGGGTTTGATCAGCCCCAGCATTTT
CASSVAGFDQPQHF
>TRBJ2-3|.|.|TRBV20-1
TGCAGTGCTCGGGAGGATACGCAGTATTTT
CSAREDTQYF
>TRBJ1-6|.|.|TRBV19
TGTGCCAGTAGTATGGCTCAGTATAATTCACCCCTCCACTTT
CASSMAQYNSPLHF
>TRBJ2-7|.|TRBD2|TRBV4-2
TGTGCCAGCAGCCAAGATGGCGGCGGGAGGGTATCCTACGAGCAGTACTTC
CASSQDGGGRVSYEQYF
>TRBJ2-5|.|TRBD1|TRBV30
TGTGCCTGGAGTGTCCACAGGGGGCGGGAGACCCAGTACTTC
CAWSVHRGRETQYF
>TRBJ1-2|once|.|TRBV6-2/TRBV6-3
TGTGCCAGCAGTCCCCCCACAGGGATGAGGGGCTACACCTTC
CASSPPTGMRGYTF
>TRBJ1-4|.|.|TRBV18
TGTGCCAGCTCTCGGCAGGGTGGCCTGTTGGAAAAACTGTTTTTT
CASSRQGGLLEKLFF
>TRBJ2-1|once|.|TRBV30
TGTGCCTGGAGTGGGTCGGGGGGCGATGAGCAGTTCTTC
CAWSGSGGDEQFF
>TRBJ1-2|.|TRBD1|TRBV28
TGTGCCAGCAGAGGGACAGTAGATGGCTACACCTTC
CASRGTVDGYTF
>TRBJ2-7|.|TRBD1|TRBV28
TGTGCCAGCAGCTCCCCGTGGGGACAGCCAACCTACGAGCAGTACTTC
CASSSPWGQPTYEQYF